These 16 T cell receptor beta chains originate from one sample sequenced in a study of T cell responses to AZD1222 COVID-19 vaccine. Assay: immunoSEQ multiplex PCR; the TCRdb copy retains only in-frame clones and omits some. Found here are roughly 140,000 clones, about 92% of them singletons; the top ten hold about 3.3%. Specimen: peripheral blood, collected 28 days after the second AZD1222 dose. These receptors all stem from an adult who received the AZD1222 COVID-19 vaccine.

This rearrangement joins TRBV5-1 to TRBJ1-2, with D perhaps TRBD1 (6 bases). Germline CDR1 is SGHRS and CDR2 is YFSETQ. This CDR3 is built from 15 residues. V shed 2 bases and J shed 4 bases, with 15 bases lying between them. CDR3 residues: CASSLGGIGSYGYTF. The CDR3, as DNA: TGCGCCAGCAGCTTAGGGGGGATAGGTTCCTATGGCTACACCTTC.

The chain links TRBV29-1 to TRBJ1-1; 12 bases agree with TRBD1. The V gene end was trimmed by 6 bases and the J gene end by 2 bases; junction bases not matched to a gene: 1. The CDR3 totals 13 residues. Looked up from germline, CDR1 is SQVTM and CDR2 is ANQGSEA. CDR3 in amino acids: CSVGQGANTEAFF. The CDR3 nucleotides are TGCAGCGTGGGACAGGGGGCCAACACTGAAGCTTTCTTT.

This chain connects TRBV27 to TRBJ2-3; possibly TRBD1 for D (6 bases). CDR1 and CDR2 from the germline V gene are MNHEY and SMNVEV (reference sequence). The CDR3 contains 15 residues. V was pared by 3 bases and J by 4 bases, with 14 bases between. CDR3: CASSLLGAPPDTQYF. The CDR3 bases are TGTGCCAGCAGTTTGTTGGGGGCGCCCCCAGATACGCAGTATTTT.

The chain carries TRBV30 and TRBJ1-2; TRBD1 agrees at 10 bases. Germline V CDR1 and CDR2: GTSNPN, SVGIG (reference sequence). Trimming took 3 bases from V and 8 from J; bases not matched to a gene: 6. CDR3 length: 13 amino acids. The CDR3 sequence is CAWSPTGGRGYTF. The CDR3 nucleotides read TGTGCCTGGAGCCCGACAGGGGGCCGGGGCTACACCTTC.

The genes are TRBV7-2 and TRBJ1-2, with 10 bases matching TRBD1. Trimming removed 5 bases from V and 4 bases from J; junction bases left unmatched: 7. The CDR3 extends over 15 amino acids. Germline CDR1 reads SGHTA; CDR2 reads FQGNSA. The DNA for the CDR3 is TGTGCCAGCAGCGCGGGACAGGGGAGGGGCTATGGCTACACCTTC. Amino acids: CASSAGQGRGYGYTF.

The CDR3 region is CASSLKTGGIYEQYF. As DNA, the CDR3 is TGCGCCAGCAGCTTGAAGACAGGGGGCATATACGAGCAGTACTTC. This rearrangement joins TRBV5-1 to TRBJ2-7; TRBD1 agrees at 10 bases. V shed 1 base, J shed 4 bases, and the junction held 5 bases outside the gene matches. The CDR3 covers 15 residues. Germline-derived CDR1 and CDR2 are SGHRS and YFSETQ.

V gene TRBV14 combines with J gene TRBJ1-2; 11 nucleotides agree with TRBD1. V dropped 0 bases and J dropped 4; count of bases not matched to a gene: 7. Per germline, CDR1 SGHDN and CDR2 FVKESK. The CDR3 has 17 residues. The CDR3 loop is CASSQDRRTGGPYGYTF. Written as DNA, the CDR3 is TGTGCCAGCAGCCAAGATCGAAGGACAGGGGGCCCCTATGGCTACACCTTC.

The V call is TRBV11-1, the J call TRBJ2-3, with D possibly TRBD2 on 6 matching bases. V gave up 0 bases and J gave up 7 bases, with 20 bases separating them. The CDR3 spans 17 residues. In germline, CDR1 is SGHAT, CDR2 FQDESV (reference sequence). The CDR3 region is CASSLASPSGSGYTQYF. DNA of the CDR3: TGTGCCAGCAGCTTAGCTTCTCCCAGCGGGTCAGGGTATACGCAGTATTTT.

In this sample, this clone turned up once. This rearrangement joins TRBV19 to TRBJ1-5, with 7 bases that match TRBD1. The V gene's germline CDR1 is LNHDA and CDR2 SQIVND (reference sequence). After removal of 6 bases from V and 4 bases from J, the junction contained 9 bases not matched to a gene. The length of the CDR3 is 15 residues. The CDR3 here is CASRIRQGGNQPQHF. The CDR3 DNA reads TGTGCCAGTAGGATAAGACAGGGAGGGAATCAGCCCCAGCATTTT.

This chain uses TRBV6-6 with TRBJ2-6; no definite D call. The germline gives CDR1 MNHNY, CDR2 SVGAGI (reference sequence). V shed 7 bases and J shed 5 bases, with 9 bases lying between them. The CDR3 has 13 amino acids. Here the CDR3 reads CASTAGRANVLTF. CDR3 nucleotides: TGTGCCAGCACGGCTGGGAGGGCCAACGTCCTGACTTTC.

Notes on this clone: The junction and the germline gene differ at one end; a read error may be behind it. V and J are TRBV3-1 (or the pseudogene TRBV3-2) and TRBJ1-1; TRBD1 might be the D (5 bases). In germline, CDR1 is LGHDT, CDR2 YNNKEL (reference sequence). The CDR3 consists of 17 residues. CDR3 protein: CVSSQIRGGGMNTEAFF. As DNA, the CDR3 is TGTGTCAGCAGCCAAATTAGGGGCGGCGGAATGAACACTGAAGCTTTCTTT.

This chain joins TRBV7-8 and TRBJ2-1, with D perhaps TRBD2 (5 bases). CDR3 length: 17 residues. Germline lookup yields CDR1 SGHVS and CDR2 FQNEAQ. V gave up 5 bases and J gave up 3 bases, with 20 bases separating them. CDR3 coding DNA: TGTGCCAGCAGCCCCAACCGAGGGAAAGTCCACTACAATGAGCAGTTCTTC. This translates into CASSPNRGKVHYNEQFF. Full variable domain (rest looked up from reference TRBV7-8 and TRBJ2-1): GAGVSQSPRYKVAKRGQDVALRCDPISGHVSLFWYQQALGQGPEFLTYFQNEAQLDKSGLPSDRFFAERPEGSVSTLKIQRTQQEDSAVYLCASSPNRGKVHYNEQFFGPGTRLTVL.

V gene TRBV6-6 combines with J gene TRBJ2-7, with D maybe TRBD1 (5 bases). The CDR3 consists of 13 residues. Trimming cost V 11 bases and J 1 base, with 15 bases left between them. The germline CDR1 and CDR2 sequences are MNHNY and SVGAGI (reference sequence). This CDR3 reads CASGRAGSYEQYF. The CDR3 nucleotides read TGTGCCTCTGGCAGGGCTGGTTCCTACGAGCAGTACTTC.

The chain links TRBV7-2 to TRBJ2-2, with 9 nucleotides matching TRBD1. With 5 bases clipped from V and 5 bases from J, the junction kept 3 bases outside the gene matches. Germline CDR1 is SGHTA and CDR2 is FQGNSA. The CDR3 loop spans 14 amino acids. The CDR3 nucleotides are TGTGCCAGCAGCGCACAGGGGGCAACCGGGGAGCTGTTTTTT. Its protein is CASSAQGATGELFF. The whole variable domain, filled in from reference TRBV7-2 and TRBJ2-2, reads GAGVSQSPSNKVTEKGKDVELRCDPISGHTALYWYRQSLGQGLEFLIYFQGNSAPDKSGLPSDRFSAERTGGSVSTLTIQRTQQEDSAVYLCASSAQGATGELFFGEGSRLTVL.

This sequence joins TRBV3-1 (or the pseudogene TRBV3-2) and TRBJ2-5; no clear D gene. The CDR3 is made up of 13 amino acids. V dropped 1 base and J dropped 1 base, with 4 bases sitting between them. Germline lookup yields CDR1 LGHDT and CDR2 YNNKEL (reference sequence). CDR3 sequence: CASSQVGQETQYF. The CDR3 region has the DNA TGTGCCAGCAGCCAAGTTGGCCAAGAGACCCAGTACTTC.

This clone was recorded a few times. The chain is built from TRBV28 and TRBJ1-1; no firm D call. The CDR3 covers 14 residues. Per germline, CDR1 MDHEN and CDR2 SYDVKM. Trimming cost V 0 bases and J 4 bases, with 9 bases left between them. The CDR3 DNA reads as TGTGCCAGCAGTTTATGGGGGTTCGGCACTGAAGCTTTCTTT. Translation: CASSLWGFGTEAFF.